The 20 T cell receptor beta chains below all came from one sample that was sequenced in a study of OX40 agonist ivuxolimab in advanced cancers. Method: immunoSEQ multiplex PCR; TCRdb's copy keeps in-frame clones and lacks some. The data show 50,000 or so clones, with 85% seen just once and roughly 4.5% held by the top ten. This material consisted of CD4+ or CD8+ T cells sorted from blood, taken in a trial of the OX40 agonist ivuxolimab. These receptors were collected from an adult with an advanced solid tumor such as melanoma, head and neck, liver or kidney cancer.

This clone was counted a single time. The rearrangement uses TRBV15 and TRBJ2-3; D is uncertain. V lost 0 bases to trimming and J lost 1 base, with 11 bases between them. Germline V CDR1 and CDR2: LNHNV, YYDKDF (reference sequence). CDR3 length equals 16 residues. CDR3 nucleotides: TGTGCCACCAGCAGAGATCTCTGGTCCCGCACAGATACGCAGTATTTT. It codes for CATSRDLWSRTDTQYF.

This rearrangement joins TRBV5-4 to TRBJ1-1, with TRBD1 as a possible D gene (6 bases). This CDR3 is 17 amino acids long. Trimming left V 4 bases short and J 1 base short, with 20 bases between. Per the germline V gene, CDR1 is SGHNT and CDR2 is YYREEE (reference sequence). CDR3 in amino acids: CASSPRWEGETNTEAFF. The CDR3 bases are TGTGCCAGCAGCCCACGGTGGGAGGGGGAGACGAACACTGAAGCTTTCTTT. The full variable domain, in which reference TRBV5-4 and TRBJ1-1 provide the parts outside the CDR3, is ETGVTQSPTHLIKTRGQQVTLRCSSQSGHNTVSWYQQALGQGPQFIFQYYREEENGRGNFPPRFSGLQFPNYSSELNVNALELDDSALYLCASSPRWEGETNTEAFFGQGTRLTVV.

The chain is built from TRBV6-5 and TRBJ2-7; 7 nucleotides line up with TRBD1. This CDR3 is 14 amino acids long. J gave up 3 bases and V 5 bases, and 7 bases lay outside the gene matches. CDR1 MNHEY and CDR2 SVGAGI come from the germline V gene. CDR3 bases: TGTGCCAGCAGTCCTCGGGACAGCTTCTACGAGCAGTACTTC. It is translated as CASSPRDSFYEQYF.

This clone appeared once. The chain links TRBV7-9 to TRBJ2-7; 9 bases line up with TRBD1. Trimming at V came to 5 bases and at J to 0 bases, leaving 5 bases not matched to a gene. This CDR3 comprises 15 residues. Germline values: CDR1 SEHNR, CDR2 FQNEAQ (reference sequence). The CDR3 region is CASSTGTGISYEQYF. Here the CDR3 DNA reads TGTGCCAGCAGCACCGGGACAGGGATCTCCTACGAGCAGTACTTC.

This clone was seen more than once but under ten times. The rearrangement uses TRBV7-3 and TRBJ2-3; D is ambiguous. The CDR3 is 15 residues long. The germline V gene has CDR1 SGHTA and CDR2 FQGTGA. The germline V and J ends were trimmed by 1 base and 0 bases, with 8 bases remaining between them. The CDR3 loop reads CASSLSGSSTDTQYF. CDR3 DNA sequence: TGTGCCAGCAGCTTAAGTGGCTCTAGCACAGATACGCAGTATTTT.

This chain uses TRBV28 with TRBJ2-3, with 11 bases aligning to TRBD2. The CDR3 runs 15 residues. Per the germline V gene, CDR1 is MDHEN and CDR2 is SYDVKM. V lost 5 bases to trimming and J lost 3 bases; unmatched junction nucleotides: 4. The CDR3 loop reads CASSVGLAETDTQYF. DNA for the CDR3: TGTGCCAGCAGTGTGGGACTAGCGGAGACAGATACGCAGTATTTT.

The CDR3 region has the DNA TGTGCCAGCAGCTTGCTCGGGATTGGTTACAATGAGCAGTTCTTC. Translating it yields CASSLLGIGYNEQFF. This chain uses TRBV7-3 with TRBJ2-1; possibly TRBD2 for D (5 bases). The germline V and J ends were trimmed by 3 bases and 4 bases, with 13 bases remaining between them. The germline gives CDR1 SGHTA, CDR2 FQGTGA. This CDR3 comprises 15 residues.

The chain is built from TRBV4-3 and TRBJ2-3; TRBD2 matches at 14 bases. Germline V gives CDR1 LGHNA, CDR2 YSLEER. Trimming took 2 bases from V and 6 from J; bases not matched to a gene: 10. This CDR3 has 18 residues. The CDR3 region is CASSQMGLAGVVGDTQYF. The CDR3 DNA follows: TGCGCCAGCAGCCAAATGGGACTAGCGGGAGTAGTTGGGGATACGCAGTATTTT.

The V gene is TRBV4-3, the J gene TRBJ2-3, with D possibly matching TRBD2 (6 bases). Deletions cut 4 bases from V and 6 bases from J, with 11 bases between. This CDR3 spans 13 amino acids. CDR1 is LGHNA, CDR2 YSLEER, per germline. CDR3: CASSPGTQDTQYF. The CDR3 DNA reads TGCGCCAGCAGCCCCGGGACTCAGGATACGCAGTATTTT.

V and J are TRBV9 and TRBJ2-7; TRBD2 matches 9 bases. This CDR3 has 17 residues. CDR1 is SGDLS, CDR2 YYNGEE, per germline. Germline trimming cut 0 bases from V and 3 bases from J; bases unmatched to any gene: 10. CDR3 sequence reads: CASSVGAGGSGSYEQYF. CDR3 coding DNA: TGTGCCAGCAGCGTAGGGGCTGGTGGTAGCGGGAGCTACGAGCAGTACTTC.

The V gene is TRBV19, the J gene TRBJ2-5; 10 bases are a match to TRBD2. The closer fit of TRBJ2-7 to the DNA end suggests the J call may be wrong. Germline V gives CDR1 LNHDA, CDR2 SQIVND (reference sequence). The CDR3 loop spans 13 amino acids. In nucleotides, the CDR3 is TGTGCCAGTGGACTAGCGGCTACCTACGAGCAGTACTTC. Translation: CASGLAATYEQYF.

The chain carries TRBV4-1 and TRBJ2-1; 11 bases map to TRBD2. There are 19 residues in the CDR3. The germline CDR1 and CDR2 sequences are MGHRA and YSYEKL. V lost 2 bases and J lost 0; bases outside the gene matches: 9. The CDR3 loop reads CASSQYPGTSGSSYNEQFF. For the CDR3, the DNA is TGCGCCAGCAGCCAATACCCCGGGACTAGCGGAAGCTCCTACAATGAGCAGTTCTTC.

The V gene is TRBV13, the J gene TRBJ1-1; D gene unclear. The V gene's germline CDR1 is PRHDT and CDR2 FYEKMQ (reference sequence). With 1 base removed from V and 4 bases from J, the gap between germline ends came to 10 bases. The CDR3 sequence is 14 residues long. CDR3 nucleotide sequence: TGTGCCAGCAGCTTAGACCAGCGGGGCACTGAAGCTTTCTTT. Amino acid sequence: CASSLDQRGTEAFF.

The genes are TRBV2 and TRBJ2-5, with 11 bases matching TRBD2. The CDR3 is 16 residues long. J was trimmed by 4 bases and V by 8 bases; bases with no gene match: 12. CDR1 and CDR2 (germline): SNHLY, FYNNEI. CDR3 region: CASPPTSGSYRETQYF. CDR3 nucleotides: TGTGCCAGCCCTCCAACTAGCGGGAGCTACCGAGAGACCCAGTACTTC. The full variable domain, with the rest looked up from reference TRBV2 and TRBJ2-5, is EPEVTQTPSHQVTQMGQEVILRCVPISNHLYFYWYRQILGQKVEFLVSFYNNEISEKSEIFDDQFSVERPDGSNFTLKIRSTKLEDSAMYFCASPPTSGSYRETQYFGPGTRLLVL.

Written as DNA, the CDR3 is TGTGCCAGCAGTTACTTACGAAGCTCCTACGAGCAGTACTTC. Encoded protein: CASSYLRSSYEQYF. This rearrangement joins TRBV6-6 to TRBJ2-7; D call uncertain. Germline V CDR1 and CDR2: MNHNY, SVGAGI (reference sequence). Trimming pared 1 base from V and 0 bases from J, leaving 7 bases between. CDR3 length equals 14 residues.

This rearrangement joins TRBV6-5 to TRBJ1-5; D possibly corresponds to TRBD1 (5 bases). The CDR3 loop spans 12 amino acids. Trimming took 4 bases from V and 11 from J, leaving 12 bases between them. The germline V gene has CDR1 MNHEY and CDR2 SVGAGI. The CDR3 spells CASSFSRGTQHF. In nucleotides, the CDR3 is TGTGCCAGCAGTTTTAGTCGGGGGACCCAGCATTTT.

The chain combines TRBV10-3 with TRBJ2-7; maybe TRBD2 (5 bases). Trimming stripped 0 bases from V and 6 bases from J, with 15 bases between. This CDR3 has 15 amino acids. Germline assignment: CDR1 ENHRY and CDR2 SYGVKD. The CDR3 protein is CAISESIRGTGEQYF. The CDR3 DNA is TGTGCCATCAGTGAGTCGATACGGGGAACGGGCGAGCAGTACTTC.

V gene TRBV4-1 combines with J gene TRBJ2-2; D is possibly TRBD1 (5 bases). The length of the CDR3 is 14 residues. Germline CDR1 MGHRA, CDR2 YSYEKL. The V end was cut by 4 bases, the J end by 1 base, with 7 bases between. As DNA, the CDR3 is TGCGCCAGCAGCCGTCAGGGGAACACCGGGGAGCTGTTTTTT. It encodes CASSRQGNTGELFF.

The rearrangement links TRBV11-3 to TRBJ2-7; 11 bases fit TRBD1. Looked up from germline, CDR1 is SGHNT and CDR2 is YENEEA. The CDR3 is 15 residues long. V shed 5 bases, J shed 5 bases, and the junction held 8 bases outside the gene matches. This chain's CDR3 is CASSPGQGEGHEQYF. Written as DNA, the CDR3 is TGTGCCAGCAGCCCGGGACAGGGGGAGGGCCACGAGCAGTACTTC.

The chain recombines TRBV28 with TRBJ1-1; D is undetermined. Trimming left V 6 bases short and J 4 bases short, with 12 bases between. The CDR3 sequence is 13 residues long. CDR1 is MDHEN, CDR2 SYDVKM, per germline. In DNA form, the CDR3 reads TGTGCCAGCAGACTTCCAGGATTCACTGAAGCTTTCTTT. It translates to CASRLPGFTEAFF.